The entry below describes one TCR beta chain. Original data processing: Scientists estimated how many nucleated cells there were by amplifying reference gene primers. Produced via immunoSEQ multiplex PCR; TCRdb's table is partial and in-frame only. That table gives V, J and clone size, and the DNA gave D and trimming. The table includes 250,000 to 300,000 clones, approximately 81% detected once. There are 13 residues in the CDR3. CDR1 SQVTM and CDR2 ANQGSEA come from the germline V gene. V lost 6 bases and J lost 4; bases outside the gene matches: 6. The sample belongs to a study of blood T cell repertoires in COVID-19. Across the study: Donors in the United States, Italy and Spain gave samples during acute or convalescent COVID-19.

Self-reported history from a screening survey and questionnaire set each donor's cohort. Someone with COVID-19 had been met by exposed participants within 2 weeks before study entry. Sequencing input: PBMCs or T cells enriched from blood (not recorded which). This TCR derives from a woman aged 50 to 60 who had been exposed to COVID-19. The gene calls are TRBV29-1 and TRBJ1-5, with 7 bases fitting TRBD1. The CDR3 loop is CSVSTGTNQPQHF. CDR3 bases: TGCAGCGTCTCGACAGGGACGAATCAGCCCCAGCATTTT.